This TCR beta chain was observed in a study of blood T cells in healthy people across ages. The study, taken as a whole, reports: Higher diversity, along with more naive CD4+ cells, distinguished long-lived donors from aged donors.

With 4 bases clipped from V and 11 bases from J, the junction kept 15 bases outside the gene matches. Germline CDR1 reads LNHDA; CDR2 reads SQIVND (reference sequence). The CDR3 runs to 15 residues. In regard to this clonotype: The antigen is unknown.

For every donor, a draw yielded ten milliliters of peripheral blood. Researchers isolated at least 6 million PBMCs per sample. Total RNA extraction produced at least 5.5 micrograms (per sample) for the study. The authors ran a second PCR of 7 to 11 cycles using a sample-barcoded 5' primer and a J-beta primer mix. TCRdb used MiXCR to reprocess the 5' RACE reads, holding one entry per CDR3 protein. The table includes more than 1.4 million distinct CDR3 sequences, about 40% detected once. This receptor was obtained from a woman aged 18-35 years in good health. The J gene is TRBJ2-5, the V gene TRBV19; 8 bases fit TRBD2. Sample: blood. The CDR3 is CASSTQGSGVNEQYF. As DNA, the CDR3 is TGTGCCAGTAGTACTCAGGGTAGCGGGGTCAATGAGCAGTACTTC.